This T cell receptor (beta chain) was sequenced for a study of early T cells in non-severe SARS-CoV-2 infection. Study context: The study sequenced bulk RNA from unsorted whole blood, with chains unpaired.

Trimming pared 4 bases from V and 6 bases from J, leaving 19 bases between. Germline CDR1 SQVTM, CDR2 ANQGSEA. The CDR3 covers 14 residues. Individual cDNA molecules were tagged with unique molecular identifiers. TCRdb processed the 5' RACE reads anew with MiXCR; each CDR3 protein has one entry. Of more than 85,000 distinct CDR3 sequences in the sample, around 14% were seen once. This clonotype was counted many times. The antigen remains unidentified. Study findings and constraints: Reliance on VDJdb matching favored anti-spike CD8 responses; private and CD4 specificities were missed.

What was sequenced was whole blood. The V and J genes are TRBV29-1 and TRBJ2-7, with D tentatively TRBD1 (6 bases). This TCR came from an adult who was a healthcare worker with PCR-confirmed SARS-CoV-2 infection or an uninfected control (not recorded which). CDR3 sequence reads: CSVVGGLRSGEQYF. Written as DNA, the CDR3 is TGCAGCGTTGTAGGGGGTCTAAGGTCCGGCGAGCAGTACTTC.